This is a list of T cell receptor beta chains from one sample in a study of CD8 T cells in Susac syndrome. TCRdb called the immunoSEQ multiplex PCR reads again in MiXCR, with one record for every CDR3 protein. The sample lists 100,000 to 150,000 distinct CDR3 sequences, around 94% occurring once. Sequenced: CD4+ T cells from PBMCs. The receptor source for this set is a human donor with multiple sclerosis. The CDR3 runs from the conserved cysteine through the conserved F or W. Fields, in order: D gene, V gene, CDR3 length, clone size, J gene, CDR3 protein, CDR3 DNA. A D gene is named only where the DNA matches it firmly. A row's size may be missing; if present it is once, few, many or a size class.

d_call: .; v_call: TRBV12-3/TRBV12-4; cdr3_length: 13; clone_size: .; j_call: TRBJ1-2; cdr3_aa: CASRRQDNYGYTF; cdr3_nt: TGTGCCAGCAGAAGACAGGATAACTATGGCTACACCTTC
d_call: .; v_call: TRBV24-1; cdr3_length: 15; clone_size: .; j_call: TRBJ2-1; cdr3_aa: CATSDAQGPSREQFF; cdr3_nt: TGTGCCACCAGTGACGCCCAAGGACCGTCCAGGGAGCAGTTCTTC
d_call: TRBD1; v_call: TRBV12-3/TRBV12-4; cdr3_length: 17; clone_size: .; j_call: TRBJ2-2; cdr3_aa: CASSLDLGTGYTGELFF; cdr3_nt: TGTGCCAGCAGTTTAGATTTGGGGACAGGGTACACCGGGGAGCTGTTTTTT
d_call: TRBD1; v_call: TRBV5-1; cdr3_length: 17; clone_size: .; j_call: TRBJ1-5; cdr3_aa: CASSLVPTGGGGQPQHF; cdr3_nt: TGCGCCAGCAGCTTGGTCCCTACAGGGGGCGGGGGTCAGCCCCAGCATTTT
d_call: .; v_call: TRBV7-8; cdr3_length: 13; clone_size: .; j_call: TRBJ1-2; cdr3_aa: CASSLAGGYGYTF; cdr3_nt: TGTGCCAGCAGCTTAGCTGGGGGCTATGGCTACACCTTC
d_call: TRBD2; v_call: TRBV3-1; cdr3_length: 15; clone_size: .; j_call: TRBJ2-1; cdr3_aa: CASSQWSSGSYEQFF; cdr3_nt: TGTGCCAGCAGCCAATGGTCTAGCGGGAGTTATGAGCAGTTCTTC
d_call: TRBD1; v_call: TRBV12-3/TRBV12-4; cdr3_length: 15; clone_size: .; j_call: TRBJ2-7; cdr3_aa: CASSYRPGQGYEQYF; cdr3_nt: TGTGCCAGCAGTTATCGACCGGGACAGGGATACGAGCAGTACTTC
d_call: .; v_call: TRBV29-1; cdr3_length: 13; clone_size: .; j_call: TRBJ1-1; cdr3_aa: CSVEDRTNTEAFF; cdr3_nt: TGCAGCGTTGAAGATCGAACGAACACTGAAGCTTTCTTT
d_call: .; v_call: TRBV2; cdr3_length: 12; clone_size: .; j_call: TRBJ1-2; cdr3_aa: CASSVSRGGYTF; cdr3_nt: TGTGCCAGCAGCGTGTCACGGGGAGGCTACACCTTC
d_call: TRBD2; v_call: TRBV20-1; cdr3_length: 13; clone_size: once; j_call: TRBJ2-3; cdr3_aa: CSASGTSVDTQYF; cdr3_nt: TGCAGTGCTTCCGGGACTAGCGTCGATACGCAGTATTTT
d_call: .; v_call: TRBV19; cdr3_length: 15; clone_size: .; j_call: TRBJ1-3; cdr3_aa: CASSISGRSGNTIYF; cdr3_nt: TGTGCCAGTAGTATATCAGGGAGATCTGGAAACACCATATATTTT
d_call: TRBD1; v_call: TRBV5-4; cdr3_length: 13; clone_size: .; j_call: TRBJ1-2; cdr3_aa: CASSSYRGEGYTF; cdr3_nt: TGTGCCAGCAGCTCCTACAGGGGGGAGGGCTACACCTTC
d_call: TRBD1; v_call: TRBV30; cdr3_length: 15; clone_size: .; j_call: TRBJ2-1; cdr3_aa: CAWSRGTGGRDEQFF; cdr3_nt: TGTGCCTGGAGTAGGGGGACAGGGGGGAGAGATGAGCAGTTCTTC
d_call: .; v_call: TRBV11-2; cdr3_length: 17; clone_size: .; j_call: TRBJ2-7; cdr3_aa: CASSLNPRRGAPYEQYF; cdr3_nt: TGTGCCAGCAGCTTAAACCCAAGGAGGGGGGCTCCCTACGAGCAGTACTTC
d_call: TRBD1; v_call: TRBV29-1; cdr3_length: 13; clone_size: .; j_call: TRBJ1-2; cdr3_aa: CSGFEGQNYGYTF; cdr3_nt: TGCAGCGGCTTTGAGGGACAGAACTATGGCTACACCTTC
d_call: .; v_call: TRBV3-1; cdr3_length: 14; clone_size: .; j_call: TRBJ2-4; cdr3_aa: CASSQVQAGNIQYF; cdr3_nt: TGTGCCAGCAGCCAAGTTCAGGCCGGCAACATTCAGTACTTC
d_call: TRBD2; v_call: TRBV30; cdr3_length: 12; clone_size: .; j_call: TRBJ2-5; cdr3_aa: CAWDRGGETQYF; cdr3_nt: TGTGCCTGGGACCGCGGGGGGGAGACCCAGTACTTC
d_call: .; v_call: TRBV7-9; cdr3_length: 15; clone_size: once; j_call: TRBJ2-3; cdr3_aa: CASSLGRAGTDTQYF; cdr3_nt: TGTGCCAGCAGCTTAGGGAGAGCAGGCACAGATACGCAGTATTTT